Listed below are T cell receptor beta chains from one sample, sequenced in a study of T-cell reconstitution after alpha-beta-depleted transplantation in children. One entry per CDR3 protein results from TCRdb running MiXCR on the PCR reads. The table has around 500,000 distinct CDR3 sequences, approximately 12% seen once. The material sequenced was PBMCs from the stem cell graft donor, taken from the stem cell graft. The receptor source for this set is a human donor who donated a stem cell graft to a child with combined immunodeficiency. Both conserved end residues are part of each CDR3. D genes are given only for firm matches. Rows may omit the clone size; those that give it use once, few, many or a size class.

CDR3 DNA | CDR3 protein | clone size | V gene | D gene | J gene
TGTGCCAGCAGCCGGTACATGGGTAGCGAGCAGTACTTC | CASSRYMGSEQYF | NA | TRBV7-6 | NA | TRBJ2-7
TGTGCCAGCAGCGCGAACGGGCCGGACTTCTACAATGAGCAGTTCTTC | CASSANGPDFYNEQFF | NA | TRBV7-2 | NA | TRBJ2-1
TGTGCCTGGAGTGGCCCAAGGGATGTGGGGGGCCCTCACTTC | CAWSGPRDVGGPHF | many | TRBV30 | NA | TRBJ2-4
TGTGCCAGCAGCGTAGCTAGGGGGGGATCGGACCCCTACAATGAGCAGTTCTTC | CASSVARGGSDPYNEQFF | NA | TRBV9 | NA | TRBJ2-1
TGCAGCGTTGTCAATAGCACAGATACGCAGTATTTT | CSVVNSTDTQYF | NA | TRBV29-1 | NA | TRBJ2-3
TGTGCCAGCACCCAACCAGACCAAGAGACCCAGTACTTC | CASTQPDQETQYF | NA | TRBV12-3/TRBV12-4 | NA | TRBJ2-5
TGTGCCAGCAGTTTCTCGACAGGAATTTCACCCCTCCACTTT | CASSFSTGISPLHF | few | TRBV12-3/TRBV12-4 | NA | TRBJ1-6
TGCTGTGCTAGAGCTTGGATTAGCGGGACGTACAATGAGCAGTTCTTC | CCARAWISGTYNEQFF | few | TRBV20-1 | TRBD2 | TRBJ2-1
TGTGCCAGCAGCTCCAAGACACCCAACACCGGGGAGCTGTTTTTT | CASSSKTPNTGELFF | NA | TRBV7-9 | NA | TRBJ2-2
TGCGCCAGCAGCCCGACAGACAATGAGCAGTTCTTC | CASSPTDNEQFF | many | TRBV5-1 | NA | TRBJ2-1
TGTGCTAGTGGACACAGACAGGGGAATCACACTGAAGCTTTCTTT | CASGHRQGNHTEAFF | many | TRBV12-5 | TRBD1 | TRBJ1-1
TGTGCCAGCAGTTTAGACGTCCTGACTTTC | CASSLDVLTF | many | TRBV12-3/TRBV12-4 | NA | TRBJ2-6
TGTGCCAGCAGTTACGGAAGGGGGCCCTACGAGCAGTACTTC | CASSYGRGPYEQYF | many | TRBV6-5 | TRBD1 | TRBJ2-7
TGTGCCTTCATGTTCCGGGACAGAAAATACAATGAGCAGTTCTTC | CAFMFRDRKYNEQFF | many | TRBV30 | TRBD1 | TRBJ2-1
TGTGCCAGCAGCTTGCCAGACAGGGGCCCAGATACGCAGTATTTT | CASSLPDRGPDTQYF | NA | TRBV5-4 | TRBD1 | TRBJ2-3
TGTGCCAGCAGCTTACTAGACTCTAACTATGGCTACACCTTC | CASSLLDSNYGYTF | few | TRBV7-9 | NA | TRBJ1-2
TGTGCCACCAGCGGGGGGACAGGTCCGGGGTACGAGCAGTACTTC | CATSGGTGPGYEQYF | NA | TRBV15 | TRBD1 | TRBJ2-7
TGTGCCAGCAGCTTCCCATTAGCCACGGGGGGCAAGCAGTACTTC | CASSFPLATGGKQYF | few | TRBV7-8 | NA | TRBJ2-7
TGTGCAAGTCGCTTAGTAGTAAGGTGGTGGGCGACGAAGACAGATACGCAGTATTTT | CASRLVVRWWATKTDTQYF | few | TRBV12-2 | NA | TRBJ2-3
TGTGCCAGCAGCCCTGGGCCGGGAAGAGAGACCCAGTACTTC | CASSPGPGRETQYF | NA | TRBV4-2 | NA | TRBJ2-5
TGCAGTGCTAGAGATTCACTGGCCTACGAGCAGTACTTC | CSARDSLAYEQYF | few | TRBV20-1 | NA | TRBJ2-7
TGTGCCAGCAGCGGGACAGGGGGAGGCCAAGAGACCCAGTACTTC | CASSGTGGGQETQYF | NA | TRBV11-2 | TRBD1 | TRBJ2-5
TGTGCCAGCAGCCTGGACGACAACTACGAGCAGTACTTC | CASSLDDNYEQYF | NA | TRBV12-3/TRBV12-4 | NA | TRBJ2-7
TGTGCCAGCAGTTCGGGGCCGGGCACAGGGGCCGTGTACTTC | CASSSGPGTGAVYF | NA | TRBV12-3/TRBV12-4 | TRBD1 | TRBJ2-7
TGTGCCAGCAGTGCCACAGGGGGGTTCACTGAAGCTTTCTTT | CASSATGGFTEAFF | NA | TRBV25-1 | TRBD1 | TRBJ1-1
TGTGCCAGCAGCAGATCTATACAGGGGGCGCGCCACGAGCAGTACTTC | CASSRSIQGARHEQYF | few | TRBV21-1 | NA | TRBJ2-7
TGCGCCAGCAGACCGGCGGGAGCGATCTACGAGCAGTACTTC | CASRPAGAIYEQYF | NA | TRBV5-1 | TRBD2 | TRBJ2-7
TGCAGTGCTAGAGATAGAGGAATGTACCAAGAGACCCAGTACTTC | CSARDRGMYQETQYF | NA | TRBV20-1 | NA | TRBJ2-5
TGTGCCAGCAGCCAGATCGACAGGGGGTACCAAGAGACCCAGTACTTC | CASSQIDRGYQETQYF | NA | TRBV14 | TRBD1 | TRBJ2-5
TGTGCCAGCAGTTTACAGGGGTTCGCCGAAAAACTGTTTTTT | CASSLQGFAEKLFF | NA | TRBV12-3/TRBV12-4 | NA | TRBJ1-4
TGTGCCAGCAGTTGGGACAGTGTGACCGGGGAGCTGTTTTTT | CASSWDSVTGELFF | many | TRBV12-3/TRBV12-4 | TRBD1 | TRBJ2-2
TGCGCCAGCAGTATGCAGGGGGCGGATTTAGACATTCAGTACTTC | CASSMQGADLDIQYF | few | TRBV5-1 | TRBD1 | TRBJ2-4
TGTGCCAGCAGCTCCCCGACAGGGCAACGGATCGACTATGGCTACACCTTC | CASSSPTGQRIDYGYTF | few | TRBV6-5 | TRBD1 | TRBJ1-2
TGTGCCACAGCCGGGACAGGGGACGCCGATACGCAGTATTTT | CATAGTGDADTQYF | many | TRBV24-1 | TRBD1 | TRBJ2-3
TGTGCCAGCAGCTTAACGGGGACGGTGGATGGCTACACCTTC | CASSLTGTVDGYTF | few | TRBV7-9 | NA | TRBJ1-2
TGCGCCAGCAGCAGTCTCCGGGGGCTCTCAGATACGCAGTATTTT | CASSSLRGLSDTQYF | many | TRBV5-1 | NA | TRBJ2-3
TGTGCCAGCAGCTTCTTTTCGGGGAGTAACGGGGAGCTGTTTTTT | CASSFFSGSNGELFF | NA | TRBV11-2 | NA | TRBJ2-2
TGTGCCAGCTCACCACAAGGACAGGGCTATGGCTACACCTTC | CASSPQGQGYGYTF | few | TRBV18 | TRBD1 | TRBJ1-2